This record concerns one T cell receptor (beta chain) sequence. This entry is derived from a study of blood T cell repertoires in COVID-19. The wider study: The origin of the acute and convalescent COVID-19 samples was the United States, Italy and Spain. Sources were T cells, B-cell-depleted T cells, or PBMCs; the material itself was cDNA or gDNA.

Trimming took 2 bases from V and 2 from J, leaving 8 bases between them. Germline V lookup: CDR1 SQVTM, CDR2 ANQGSEA. The CDR3 contains 13 residues. In the authors' workflow: Estimation of nucleated cell counts was performed using reference gene primer amplification. Here immunoSEQ multiplex PCR was the method, and the copy in TCRdb shows in-frame clones only, minus some. D and trimming come from the DNA, and the V and J calls and clone size come from that table. This table holds around 93,000 clones, more than 75% found once. Specimen: peripheral blood. The receptor was isolated from a human donor in a cohort sampled during active COVID-19. This chain joins TRBV29-1 and TRBJ2-3; no clear D gene. CDR3 DNA sequence: TGCAGCGTTGAAAGGCGGTTCACAGATACGCAGTATTTT. Its protein is CSVERRFTDTQYF.